These T cell receptor beta chains were read from a single sample in a study of vaccination effects on CD4 cells after COVID-19. The assay was immunoSEQ multiplex PCR, and TCRdb's table has in-frame clones only and misses some. This repertoire shows some 20,000 clones, around 69% found once; its top ten account for around 9.1%. These receptors have no known antigen. The sample was CD4+ T cells from PBMCs cultured with HCoV-229E spike peptides, taken after COVID-19 vaccination. The receptors here all came from a human donor who received a COVID-19 vaccine. The CDR3 runs from the conserved cysteine through the conserved F or W. Each record gives: J gene, clone size, V gene, D gene, CDR3 length, CDR3 DNA, CDR3 protein. The D gene is left open where the match is weak. For some rows the clone size is stated as once, few or many, or as a class when expanded; others skip it.

j_call: TRBJ2-5; clone_size: once; v_call: TRBV5-4; d_call: -; cdr3_length: 14; cdr3_nt: TGTGCCAGCAGCTTGCGGGGGGCCCAAGAGACCCAGTACTTC; cdr3_aa: CASSLRGAQETQYF
j_call: TRBJ2-1; clone_size: -; v_call: TRBV29-1; d_call: TRBD2; cdr3_length: 16; cdr3_nt: TGCAGCGTTGAGAGAGCGGGAGGGCTCATTTACAATGAGCAGTTCTTC; cdr3_aa: CSVERAGGLIYNEQFF
j_call: TRBJ1-1; clone_size: -; v_call: TRBV6-6; d_call: TRBD1; cdr3_length: 14; cdr3_nt: TGTGCCAGCAGTATTCAGGGGGGGGGCACTGAAGCTTTCTTT; cdr3_aa: CASSIQGGGTEAFF
j_call: TRBJ2-6; clone_size: -; v_call: TRBV27; d_call: -; cdr3_length: 17; cdr3_nt: TGTGCCAGCAGTTTAAGGGTGGGGAGCTCTGGGGCCAACGTCCTGACTTTC; cdr3_aa: CASSLRVGSSGANVLTF
j_call: TRBJ2-1; clone_size: -; v_call: TRBV12-3/TRBV12-4; d_call: -; cdr3_length: 11; cdr3_nt: TGTGCCAGCAGGGGGATTAGGGAGCAGTTCTTC; cdr3_aa: CASRGIREQFF
j_call: TRBJ1-1; clone_size: -; v_call: TRBV5-1; d_call: TRBD1; cdr3_length: 15; cdr3_nt: TGCGCCAGCAGCCTGGGACAGGGGGCCGACACTGAAGCTTTCTTT; cdr3_aa: CASSLGQGADTEAFF
j_call: TRBJ2-5; clone_size: -; v_call: TRBV7-9; d_call: TRBD1; cdr3_length: 14; cdr3_nt: TGTGCCAGCAGCTTAGGACAGGGGTTAGGGACCCAGTACTTC; cdr3_aa: CASSLGQGLGTQYF
j_call: TRBJ2-7; clone_size: -; v_call: TRBV5-4; d_call: -; cdr3_length: 14; cdr3_nt: TGTGCCAGCAGCTTCTCTAGCGCATCCTACGAGCAGTACTTC; cdr3_aa: CASSFSSASYEQYF
j_call: TRBJ1-2; clone_size: -; v_call: TRBV27; d_call: -; cdr3_length: 13; cdr3_nt: TGTGCCAGCAGTTGGCGGGGGGCCAATGGCTACACCTTC; cdr3_aa: CASSWRGANGYTF
j_call: TRBJ2-1; clone_size: -; v_call: TRBV6-5; d_call: -; cdr3_length: 14; cdr3_nt: TGTGCCAGCACATCTCGGGGAATTAGGGATGAGCAGTTCTTC; cdr3_aa: CASTSRGIRDEQFF
j_call: TRBJ2-7; clone_size: -; v_call: TRBV7-9; d_call: -; cdr3_length: 13; cdr3_nt: TGTGCCAGCAGCCGAACCGCCTCCTACGAGCAGTACTTC; cdr3_aa: CASSRTASYEQYF
j_call: TRBJ1-6; clone_size: -; v_call: TRBV5-4; d_call: -; cdr3_length: 15; cdr3_nt: TGTGCCAGCAGCTTGGATCAGGGGTTGGATTCACCCCTCCACTTT; cdr3_aa: CASSLDQGLDSPLHF
j_call: TRBJ2-7; clone_size: -; v_call: TRBV7-9; d_call: -; cdr3_length: 12; cdr3_nt: TGTGCCAGCAGCTTATTGGGCTACGAGCAGTACTTC; cdr3_aa: CASSLLGYEQYF
j_call: TRBJ2-6; clone_size: -; v_call: TRBV5-6; d_call: -; cdr3_length: 15; cdr3_nt: TGTGCCAGCAGCTTCGTCCACTCTGGGGCCAACGTCCTGACTTTC; cdr3_aa: CASSFVHSGANVLTF
j_call: TRBJ2-1; clone_size: -; v_call: TRBV6-5; d_call: TRBD1; cdr3_length: 14; cdr3_nt: TGTGCCAGCAGCCGGACAGGGTCCTACAATGAGCAGTTCTTC; cdr3_aa: CASSRTGSYNEQFF
j_call: TRBJ1-2; clone_size: few; v_call: TRBV19; d_call: -; cdr3_length: 12; cdr3_nt: TGTGCCAGTAGTACCACGGGCGGACGGAACACCTTC; cdr3_aa: CASSTTGGRNTF
j_call: TRBJ1-3; clone_size: -; v_call: TRBV10-3; d_call: -; cdr3_length: 15; cdr3_nt: TGTGCCATCGGGGGGGCCAGTACCTCTGGAAACACCATATATTTT; cdr3_aa: CAIGGASTSGNTIYF
j_call: TRBJ2-5; clone_size: -; v_call: TRBV19; d_call: -; cdr3_length: 12; cdr3_nt: TGTGCCAGTAGTGAGGGGGGAGAGACCCAGTACTTC; cdr3_aa: CASSEGGETQYF
j_call: TRBJ1-1; clone_size: -; v_call: TRBV9; d_call: -; cdr3_length: 14; cdr3_nt: TGTGCCAGCAGCTTACGGACAGCCAACACTGAAGCTTTCTTT; cdr3_aa: CASSLRTANTEAFF
j_call: TRBJ2-2; clone_size: -; v_call: TRBV18; d_call: TRBD2; cdr3_length: 17; cdr3_nt: TGTGCCAGCTCACCTTCAGCGGGAGGGGTCATCACCGGGGAGCTGTTTTTT; cdr3_aa: CASSPSAGGVITGELFF
j_call: TRBJ1-1; clone_size: -; v_call: TRBV12-5; d_call: -; cdr3_length: 13; cdr3_nt: TGTGCTAGTGGTTTGGAAGTGCCCACTGAAGCTTTCTTT; cdr3_aa: CASGLEVPTEAFF
j_call: TRBJ1-6; clone_size: -; v_call: TRBV5-4; d_call: -; cdr3_length: 18; cdr3_nt: TGTGCCAGCAGCTTGGGCTGGGGCACACAGGCCCATAATTCACCCCTCCACTTT; cdr3_aa: CASSLGWGTQAHNSPLHF
j_call: TRBJ1-2; clone_size: -; v_call: TRBV7-9; d_call: TRBD1; cdr3_length: 13; cdr3_nt: TGTGCCAGCAGCCCGGGACAGGGGAGAGGCTACACCTTC; cdr3_aa: CASSPGQGRGYTF
j_call: TRBJ2-5; clone_size: -; v_call: TRBV6-5; d_call: TRBD2; cdr3_length: 15; cdr3_nt: TGTGCCAGCAGACCCTCCGGGGGGTACCAAGAGACCCAGTACTTC; cdr3_aa: CASRPSGGYQETQYF
j_call: TRBJ2-7; clone_size: -; v_call: TRBV6-6; d_call: -; cdr3_length: 15; cdr3_nt: TGTGCCAGCAGGGGTGGGGGAGCTCCCTCCTACGAGCAGTACTTC; cdr3_aa: CASRGGGAPSYEQYF
j_call: TRBJ1-1; clone_size: few; v_call: TRBV6-2/TRBV6-3; d_call: -; cdr3_length: 14; cdr3_nt: TGTGCCAGCAGTTCCGGGACACTGGGCACTGAAGCTTTCTTT; cdr3_aa: CASSSGTLGTEAFF
j_call: TRBJ2-1; clone_size: -; v_call: TRBV10-2; d_call: TRBD2; cdr3_length: 15; cdr3_nt: TGCGCCAGCAGTGAGTCGGGGGGGTCCTACAATGAGCAGTTCTTC; cdr3_aa: CASSESGGSYNEQFF
j_call: TRBJ2-7; clone_size: -; v_call: TRBV6-5; d_call: -; cdr3_length: 15; cdr3_nt: TGTGCCAGCAGTTACTCCATGGGACGGTCTGGCGAGCAGTACTTC; cdr3_aa: CASSYSMGRSGEQYF
j_call: TRBJ1-1; clone_size: -; v_call: TRBV30; d_call: -; cdr3_length: 12; cdr3_nt: TGTGCCTGGGGGAGATCGAGCACTGAAGCTTTCTTT; cdr3_aa: CAWGRSSTEAFF
j_call: TRBJ2-5; clone_size: -; v_call: TRBV18; d_call: TRBD1; cdr3_length: 13; cdr3_nt: TGTGCCAGCTCACGGGACAGCCAAGAGACCCAGTACTTC; cdr3_aa: CASSRDSQETQYF